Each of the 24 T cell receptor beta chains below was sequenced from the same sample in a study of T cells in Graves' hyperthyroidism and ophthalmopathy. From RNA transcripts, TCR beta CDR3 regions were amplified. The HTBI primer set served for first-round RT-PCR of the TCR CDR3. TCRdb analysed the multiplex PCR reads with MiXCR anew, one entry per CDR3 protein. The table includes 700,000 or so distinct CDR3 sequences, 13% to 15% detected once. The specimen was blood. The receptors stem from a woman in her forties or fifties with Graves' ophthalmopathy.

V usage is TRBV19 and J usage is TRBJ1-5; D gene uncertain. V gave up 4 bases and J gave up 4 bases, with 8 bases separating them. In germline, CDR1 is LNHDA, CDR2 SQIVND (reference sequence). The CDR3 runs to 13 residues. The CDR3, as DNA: TGTGCCAGTAGTACCGACAAGAATCAGCCCCAGCATTTT. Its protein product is CASSTDKNQPQHF.

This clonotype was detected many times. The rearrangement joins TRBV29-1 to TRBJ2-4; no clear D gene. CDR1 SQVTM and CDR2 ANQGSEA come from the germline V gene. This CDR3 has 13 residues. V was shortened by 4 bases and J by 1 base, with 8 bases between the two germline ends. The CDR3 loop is CSVALRAKNIQYF. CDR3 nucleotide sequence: TGCAGCGTTGCCTTGCGGGCCAAAAACATTCAGTACTTC.

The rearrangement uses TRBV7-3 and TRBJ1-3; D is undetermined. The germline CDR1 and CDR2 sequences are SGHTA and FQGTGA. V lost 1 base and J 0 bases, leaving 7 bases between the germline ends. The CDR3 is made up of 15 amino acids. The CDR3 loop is CASSLRGGSGNTIYF. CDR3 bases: TGTGCCAGCAGCTTAAGAGGCGGCTCTGGAAACACCATATATTTT.

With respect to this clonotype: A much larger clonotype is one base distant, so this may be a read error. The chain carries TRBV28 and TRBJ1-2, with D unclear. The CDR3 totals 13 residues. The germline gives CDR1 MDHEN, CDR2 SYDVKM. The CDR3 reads CASSPGGLYGYSF. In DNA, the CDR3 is TGTGCCAGCAGCCCGGGAGGGCTCTATGGCTACTCCTTC.

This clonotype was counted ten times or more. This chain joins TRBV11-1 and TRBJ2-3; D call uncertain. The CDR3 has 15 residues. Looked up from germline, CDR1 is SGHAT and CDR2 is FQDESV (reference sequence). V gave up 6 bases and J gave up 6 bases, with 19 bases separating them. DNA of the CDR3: TGTGCCAGCAGACTGACCCCGAAAAGGCTTGATACGCAGTATTTT. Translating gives CASRLTPKRLDTQYF.

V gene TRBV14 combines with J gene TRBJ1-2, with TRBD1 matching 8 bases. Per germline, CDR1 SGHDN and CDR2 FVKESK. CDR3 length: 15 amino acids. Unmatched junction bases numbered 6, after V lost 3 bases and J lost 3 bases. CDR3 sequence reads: CASSHLGQGDYGYTF. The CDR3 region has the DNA TGTGCCAGCAGCCATCTTGGACAGGGAGACTATGGCTACACCTTC.

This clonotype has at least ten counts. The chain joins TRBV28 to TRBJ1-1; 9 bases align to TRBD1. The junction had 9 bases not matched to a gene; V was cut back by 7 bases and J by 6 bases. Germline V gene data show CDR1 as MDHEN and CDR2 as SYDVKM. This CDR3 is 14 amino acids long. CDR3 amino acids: CASNRPGQGAEAFF. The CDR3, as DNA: TGTGCCAGCAACAGGCCGGGACAGGGAGCTGAAGCTTTCTTT. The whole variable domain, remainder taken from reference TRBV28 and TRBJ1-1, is DVKVTQSSRYLVKRTGEKVFLECVQDMDHENMFWYRQDPGLGLRLIYFSYDVKMKEKGDIPEGYSVSREKKERFSLILESASTNQTSMYLCASNRPGQGAEAFFGQGTRLTVV.

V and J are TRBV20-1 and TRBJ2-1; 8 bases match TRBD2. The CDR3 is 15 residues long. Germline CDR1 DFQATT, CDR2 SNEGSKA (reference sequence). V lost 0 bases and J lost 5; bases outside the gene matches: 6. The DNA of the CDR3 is TGCAGTGCTAGAGAAGGTAGCGGGACTAACAATGAGCAGTTCTTC. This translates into CSAREGSGTNNEQFF.

The CDR3 DNA reads TGTGCCAGCAGCTCGGACAGGGCCCGGGAGACCCAGTACTTC. Its protein is CASSSDRARETQYF. V is TRBV5-6 and J is TRBJ2-5, with TRBD1 matching 8 bases. The trim removed 3 bases at V and 5 bases at J, leaving 6 bases unmatched. Germline assignment: CDR1 SGHDT and CDR2 YYEEEE. CDR3 length: 14 residues.

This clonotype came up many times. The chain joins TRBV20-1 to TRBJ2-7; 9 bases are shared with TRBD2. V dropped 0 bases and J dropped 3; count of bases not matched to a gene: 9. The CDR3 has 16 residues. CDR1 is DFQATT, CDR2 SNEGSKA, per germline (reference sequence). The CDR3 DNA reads TGCAGTGCTAGAGACCCCGGGCCACTAGCGGGCTACGAGCAGTACTTC. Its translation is CSARDPGPLAGYEQYF.

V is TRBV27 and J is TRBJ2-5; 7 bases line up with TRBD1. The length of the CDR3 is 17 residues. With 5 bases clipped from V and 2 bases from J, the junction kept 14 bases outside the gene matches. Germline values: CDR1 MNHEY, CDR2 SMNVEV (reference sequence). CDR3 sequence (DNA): TGTGCCAGCAGTATCTTGGGCGACAGGGCTAATCAAGAGACCCAGTACTTC. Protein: CASSILGDRANQETQYF.

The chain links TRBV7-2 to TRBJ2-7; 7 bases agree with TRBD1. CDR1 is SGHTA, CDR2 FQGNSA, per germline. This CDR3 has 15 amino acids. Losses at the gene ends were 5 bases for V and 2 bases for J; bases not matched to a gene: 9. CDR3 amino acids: CASSRGGQPAYEQYF. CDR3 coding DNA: TGTGCCAGCAGCCGAGGGGGACAGCCGGCCTACGAGCAGTACTTC.

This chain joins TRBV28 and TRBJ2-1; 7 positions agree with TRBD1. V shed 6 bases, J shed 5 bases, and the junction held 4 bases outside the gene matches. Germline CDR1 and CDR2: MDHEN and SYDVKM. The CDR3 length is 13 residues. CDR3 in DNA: TGTGCCAGCAGCTGGGACAGTAACAATGAGCAGTTCTTC. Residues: CASSWDSNNEQFF.

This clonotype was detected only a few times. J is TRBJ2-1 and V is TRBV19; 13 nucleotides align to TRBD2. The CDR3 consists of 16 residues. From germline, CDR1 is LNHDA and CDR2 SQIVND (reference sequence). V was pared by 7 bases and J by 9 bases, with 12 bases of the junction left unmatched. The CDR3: CASKRLAGGRRGEQFF. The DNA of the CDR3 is TGTGCCAGTAAGAGACTAGCGGGAGGTCGTAGGGGTGAGCAGTTCTTC. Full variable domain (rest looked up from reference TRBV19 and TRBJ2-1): DGGITQSPKYLFRKEGQNVTLSCEQNLNHDAMYWYRQDPGQGLRLIYYSQIVNDFQKGDIAEGYSVSREKKESFPLTVTSAQKNPTAFYLCASKRLAGGRRGEQFFGPGTRLTVL.

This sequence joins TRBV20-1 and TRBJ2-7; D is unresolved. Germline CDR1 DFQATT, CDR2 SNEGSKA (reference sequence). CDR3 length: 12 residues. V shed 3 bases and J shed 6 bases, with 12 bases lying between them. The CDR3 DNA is TGCAGTGCTAGGTTAGACCCAGCCGAGCAGTACTTC. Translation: CSARLDPAEQYF.

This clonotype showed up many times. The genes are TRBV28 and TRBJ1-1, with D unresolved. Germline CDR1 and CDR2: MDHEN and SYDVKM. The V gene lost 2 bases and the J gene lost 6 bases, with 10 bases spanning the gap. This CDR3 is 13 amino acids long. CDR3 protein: CASSLSGEAEAFF. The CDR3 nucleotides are TGTGCCAGCAGTTTAAGCGGGGAGGCTGAAGCTTTCTTT.

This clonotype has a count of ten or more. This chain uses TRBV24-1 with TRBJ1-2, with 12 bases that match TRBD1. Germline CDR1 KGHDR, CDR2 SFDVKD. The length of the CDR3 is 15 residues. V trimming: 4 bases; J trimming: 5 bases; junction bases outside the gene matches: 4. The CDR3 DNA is TGTGCCACCAGTGAAGGGGACAGGGGGCTATATGGCTACACCTTC. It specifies CATSEGDRGLYGYTF.

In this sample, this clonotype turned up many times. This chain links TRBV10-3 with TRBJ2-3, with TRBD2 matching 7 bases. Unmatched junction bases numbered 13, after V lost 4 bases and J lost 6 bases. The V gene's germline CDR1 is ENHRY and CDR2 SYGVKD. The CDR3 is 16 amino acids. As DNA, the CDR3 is TGTGCCATCAGTGGGATGATGGGAGGGCCATCGGATACGCAGTATTTT. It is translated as CAISGMMGGPSDTQYF.

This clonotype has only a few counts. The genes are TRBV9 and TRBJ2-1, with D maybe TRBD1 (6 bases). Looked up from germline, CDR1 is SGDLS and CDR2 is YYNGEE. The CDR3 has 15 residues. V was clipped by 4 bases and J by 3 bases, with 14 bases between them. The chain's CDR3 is CASSITGKSYNEQFF. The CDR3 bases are TGTGCCAGCAGCATAACAGGGAAGAGCTACAATGAGCAGTTCTTC.

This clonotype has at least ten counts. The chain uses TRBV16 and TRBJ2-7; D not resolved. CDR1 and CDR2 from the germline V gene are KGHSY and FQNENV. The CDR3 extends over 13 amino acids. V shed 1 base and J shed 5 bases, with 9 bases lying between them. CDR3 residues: CASSQLGIDEQYF. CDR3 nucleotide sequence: TGTGCCAGCAGCCAATTGGGTATCGACGAGCAGTACTTC.

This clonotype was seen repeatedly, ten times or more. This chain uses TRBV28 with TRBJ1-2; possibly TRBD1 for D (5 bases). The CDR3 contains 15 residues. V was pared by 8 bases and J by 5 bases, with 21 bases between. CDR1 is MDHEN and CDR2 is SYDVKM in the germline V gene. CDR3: CASLGLGSGGYGYTF. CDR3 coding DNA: TGTGCCAGCCTCGGACTAGGTTCGGGGGGGTATGGCTACACCTTC.

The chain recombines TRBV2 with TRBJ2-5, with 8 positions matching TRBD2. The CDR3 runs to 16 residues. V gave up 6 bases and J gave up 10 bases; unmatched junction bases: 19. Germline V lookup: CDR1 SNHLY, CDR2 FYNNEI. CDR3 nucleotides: TGTGCCAGCAGAACCTGGGGAGCGGGAGACCCGGTTTTCCAGTACTTC. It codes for CASRTWGAGDPVFQYF.

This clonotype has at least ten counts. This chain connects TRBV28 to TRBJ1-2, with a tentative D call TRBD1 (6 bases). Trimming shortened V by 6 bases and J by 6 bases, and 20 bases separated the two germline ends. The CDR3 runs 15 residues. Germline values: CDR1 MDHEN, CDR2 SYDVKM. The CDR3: CASSLTSTGANGYTF. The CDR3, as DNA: TGTGCCAGCAGCCTTACGTCGACAGGAGCAAATGGCTACACCTTC.

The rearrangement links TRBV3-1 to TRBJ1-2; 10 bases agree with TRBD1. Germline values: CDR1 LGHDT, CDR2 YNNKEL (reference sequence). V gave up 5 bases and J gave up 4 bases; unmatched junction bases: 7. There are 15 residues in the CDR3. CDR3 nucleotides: TGTGCCAGCAGCATAGGGACAGGGGTTTTCTATGGCTACACCTTC. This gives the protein CASSIGTGVFYGYTF.